This T cell receptor beta chain originates from a study of blood T cell repertoires in COVID-19. Across the study: The origin of the acute and convalescent COVID-19 samples was the United States, Italy and Spain. T cells, B-cell-depleted T cells, or PBMCs supplied cDNA or gDNA.

Per the original data handling: Quantification of nucleated cells was approximated via reference gene primer amplification. TCRdb's table, derived via immunoSEQ multiplex PCR, lists solely in-frame clones and lacks some. V and J calls plus clone size are reproduced from that table; the DNA served to infer D and trimming. The sample shows 90,000 to 120,000 clones, around four fifths of them seen only once. Germline CDR1 SGHTA, CDR2 FQGNSA. There are 12 residues in the CDR3. Between the trimmed V and J ends, which lost 1 base and 14 bases, there was a span of 13 bases. Source material: peripheral blood. The origin of this receptor is a man aged 60-69 years with acute or convalescent COVID-19. The J gene is TRBJ2-3, the V gene TRBV7-2; tentatively, D is TRBD1 (5 bases). The CDR3 is CASSLVVREGYF. The CDR3 nucleotides read TGTGCCAGCAGCTTAGTGGTCAGGGAAGGGTATTTT.